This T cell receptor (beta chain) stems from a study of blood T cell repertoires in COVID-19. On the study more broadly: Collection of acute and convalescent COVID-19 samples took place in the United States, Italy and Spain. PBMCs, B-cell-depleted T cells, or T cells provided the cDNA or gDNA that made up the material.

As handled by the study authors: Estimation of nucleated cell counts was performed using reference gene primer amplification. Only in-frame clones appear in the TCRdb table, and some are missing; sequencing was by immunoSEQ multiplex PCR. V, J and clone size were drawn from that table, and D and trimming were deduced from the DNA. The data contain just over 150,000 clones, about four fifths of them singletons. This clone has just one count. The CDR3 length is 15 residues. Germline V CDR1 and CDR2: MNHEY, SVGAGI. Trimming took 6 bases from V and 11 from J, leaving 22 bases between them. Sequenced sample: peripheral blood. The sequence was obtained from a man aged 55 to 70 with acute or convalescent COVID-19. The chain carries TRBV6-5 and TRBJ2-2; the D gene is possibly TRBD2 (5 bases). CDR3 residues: CASRDVWTPSGELFF. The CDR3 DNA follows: TGTGCCAGCAGGGACGTGTGGACTCCCAGCGGAGAGCTGTTTTTT.